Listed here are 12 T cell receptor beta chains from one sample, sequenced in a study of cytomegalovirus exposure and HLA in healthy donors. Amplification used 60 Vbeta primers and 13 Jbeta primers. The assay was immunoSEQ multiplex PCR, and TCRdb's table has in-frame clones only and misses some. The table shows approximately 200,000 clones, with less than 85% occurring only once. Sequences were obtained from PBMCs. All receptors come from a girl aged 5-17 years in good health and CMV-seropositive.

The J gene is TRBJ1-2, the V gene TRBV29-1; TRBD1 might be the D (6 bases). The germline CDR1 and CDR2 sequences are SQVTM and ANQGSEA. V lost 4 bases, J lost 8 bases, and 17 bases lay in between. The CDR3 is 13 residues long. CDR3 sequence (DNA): TGCAGCGTTGCACACACAGGGATGGACGGCTACACCTTC. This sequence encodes CSVAHTGMDGYTF.

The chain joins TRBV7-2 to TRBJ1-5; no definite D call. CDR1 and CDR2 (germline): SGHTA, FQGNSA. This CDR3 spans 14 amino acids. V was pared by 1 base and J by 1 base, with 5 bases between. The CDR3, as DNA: TGTGCCAGCAGCTTAGGGCACAGCAATCAGCCCCAGCATTTT. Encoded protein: CASSLGHSNQPQHF.

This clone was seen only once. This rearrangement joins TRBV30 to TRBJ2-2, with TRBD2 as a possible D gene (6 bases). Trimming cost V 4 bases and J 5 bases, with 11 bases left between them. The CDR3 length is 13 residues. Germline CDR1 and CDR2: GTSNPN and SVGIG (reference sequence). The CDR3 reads CAWTYRGTGELFF. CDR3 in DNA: TGTGCCTGGACTTACCGGGGGACCGGGGAGCTGTTTTTT. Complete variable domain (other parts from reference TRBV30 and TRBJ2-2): SQTIHQWPATLVQPVGSPLSLECTVEGTSNPNLYWYRQAAGRGLQLLFYSVGIGQISSEVPQNLSASRPQDRQFILSSKKLLLSDSGFYLCAWTYRGTGELFFGEGSRLTVL.

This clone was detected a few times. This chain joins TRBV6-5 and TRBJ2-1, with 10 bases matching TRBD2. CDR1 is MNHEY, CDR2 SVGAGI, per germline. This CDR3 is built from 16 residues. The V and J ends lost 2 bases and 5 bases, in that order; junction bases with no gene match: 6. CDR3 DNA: TGTGCCAGCAGTTACAGCCCAGCGGGGGGGAACAATGAGCAGTTCTTC. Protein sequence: CASSYSPAGGNNEQFF.

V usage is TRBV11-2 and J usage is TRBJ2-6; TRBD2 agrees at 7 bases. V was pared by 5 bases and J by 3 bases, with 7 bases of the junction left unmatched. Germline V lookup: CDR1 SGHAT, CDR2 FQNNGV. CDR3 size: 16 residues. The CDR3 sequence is CASSRLGGGGANVLTF. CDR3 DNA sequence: TGTGCCAGCAGCAGGTTGGGGGGGGGTGGGGCCAACGTCCTGACTTTC.

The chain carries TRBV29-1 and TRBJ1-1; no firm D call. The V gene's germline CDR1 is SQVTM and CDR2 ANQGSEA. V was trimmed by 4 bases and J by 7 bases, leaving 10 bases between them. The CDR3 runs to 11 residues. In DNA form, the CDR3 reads TGCAGCGTTGGGGAGGGTAATGAAGCTTTCTTT. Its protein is CSVGEGNEAFF.

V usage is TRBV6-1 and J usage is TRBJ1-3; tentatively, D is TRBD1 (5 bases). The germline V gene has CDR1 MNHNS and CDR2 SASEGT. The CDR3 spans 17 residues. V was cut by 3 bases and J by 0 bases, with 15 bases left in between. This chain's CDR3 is CASSDSDRGYSGNTIYF. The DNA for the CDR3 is TGTGCCAGCAGTGATTCGGATCGGGGGTACTCTGGAAACACCATATATTTT.

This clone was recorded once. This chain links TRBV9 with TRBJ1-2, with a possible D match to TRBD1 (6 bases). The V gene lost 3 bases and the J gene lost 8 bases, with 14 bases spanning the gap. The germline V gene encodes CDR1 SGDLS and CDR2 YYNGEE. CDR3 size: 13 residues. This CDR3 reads CASSAGQYQGYTF. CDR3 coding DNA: TGTGCCAGCAGCGCGGGACAATACCAGGGCTACACCTTC.

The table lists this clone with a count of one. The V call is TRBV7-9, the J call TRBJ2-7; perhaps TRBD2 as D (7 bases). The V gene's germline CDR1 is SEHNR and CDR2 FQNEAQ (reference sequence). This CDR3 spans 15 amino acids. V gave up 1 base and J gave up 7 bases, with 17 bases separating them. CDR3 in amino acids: CASSLGSAGAEEQYF. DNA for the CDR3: TGTGCCAGCAGCTTAGGATCTGCGGGGGCGGAAGAGCAGTACTTC. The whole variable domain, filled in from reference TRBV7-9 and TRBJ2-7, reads DTGVSQNPRHKITKRGQNVTFRCDPISEHNRLYWYRQTLGQGPEFLTYFQNEAQLEKSRLLSDRFSAERPKGSFSTLEIQRTEQGDSAMYLCASSLGSAGAEEQYFGPGTRLTVT.

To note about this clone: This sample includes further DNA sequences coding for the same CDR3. The CDR3 DNA reads as TGTGCCAGCAGTCCAGGGGTTTACGAGCAGTACTTC. Its translation: CASSPGVYEQYF. The chain is built from TRBV6-5 and TRBJ2-7, with a weak D call TRBD1 (6 bases). Looked up from germline, CDR1 is MNHEY and CDR2 is SVGAGI. The CDR3 sequence is 12 residues long. V was trimmed by 5 bases and J by 4 bases, leaving 9 bases between them.

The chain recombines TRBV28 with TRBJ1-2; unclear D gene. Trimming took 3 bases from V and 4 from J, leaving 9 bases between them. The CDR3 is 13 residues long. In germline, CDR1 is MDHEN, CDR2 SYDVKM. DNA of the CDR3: TGTGCCAGCAGTTTGGCGGGGAGCTATGGCTACACCTTC. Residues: CASSLAGSYGYTF.

The CDR3 here is CASSSRAGGSTDTQYF. DNA for the CDR3: TGTGCCAGCAGCTCCCGAGCGGGGGGCAGCACAGATACGCAGTATTTT. This rearrangement joins TRBV7-2 to TRBJ2-3, with 9 bases matching TRBD2. From germline, CDR1 is SGHTA and CDR2 FQGNSA. This CDR3 has 16 residues. V shed 4 bases and J 0 bases; nucleotides not matched to a gene: 5.